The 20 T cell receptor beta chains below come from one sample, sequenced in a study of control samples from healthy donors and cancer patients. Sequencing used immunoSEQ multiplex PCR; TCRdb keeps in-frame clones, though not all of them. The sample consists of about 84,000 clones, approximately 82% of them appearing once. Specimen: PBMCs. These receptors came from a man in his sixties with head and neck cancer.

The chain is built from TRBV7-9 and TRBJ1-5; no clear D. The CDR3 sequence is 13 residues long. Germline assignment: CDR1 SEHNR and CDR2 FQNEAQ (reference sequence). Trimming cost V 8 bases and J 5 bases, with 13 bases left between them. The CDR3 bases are TGTGCCAGCCAGCTGTATGGTGATCAGCCCCAGCATTTT. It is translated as CASQLYGDQPQHF.

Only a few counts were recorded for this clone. CDR3 sequence (DNA): TGTGCCAGCGGACGACTAACACGGGAGACCCAGTACTTC. Translating gives CASGRLTRETQYF. The J gene is TRBJ2-5, the V gene TRBV7-8; TRBD2 might be the D (5 bases). CDR1 and CDR2 from the germline V gene are SGHVS and FQNEAQ. V was cut by 8 bases and J by 5 bases, with 15 bases left in between. This CDR3 is 13 amino acids long.

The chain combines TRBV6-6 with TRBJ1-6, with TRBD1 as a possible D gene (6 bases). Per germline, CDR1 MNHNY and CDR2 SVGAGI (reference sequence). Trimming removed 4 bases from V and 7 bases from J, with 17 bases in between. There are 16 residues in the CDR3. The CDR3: CASSWGRGFENSPLHF. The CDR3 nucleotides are TGTGCCAGCAGTTGGGGCAGGGGATTCGAAAATTCACCCCTCCACTTT.

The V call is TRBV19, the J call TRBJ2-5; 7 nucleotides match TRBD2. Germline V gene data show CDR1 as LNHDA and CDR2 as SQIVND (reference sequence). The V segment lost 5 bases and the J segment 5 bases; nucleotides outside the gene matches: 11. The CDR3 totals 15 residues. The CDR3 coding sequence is TGTGCCAGTAGTCAGGTGGGAGGGAGCCAGGAGACCCAGTACTTC. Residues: CASSQVGGSQETQYF.

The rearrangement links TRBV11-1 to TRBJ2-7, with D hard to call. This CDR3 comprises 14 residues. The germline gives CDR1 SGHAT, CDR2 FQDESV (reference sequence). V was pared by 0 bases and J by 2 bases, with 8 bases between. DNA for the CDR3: TGTGCCAGCAGCTTAGCGCCCCAAACCTACGAGCAGTACTTC. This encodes CASSLAPQTYEQYF.

Here the CDR3 reads CAWSRGPGGELFF. The CDR3 nucleotides read TGTGCCTGGAGTAGGGGTCCCGGCGGGGAGCTGTTTTTT. This sequence joins TRBV30 and TRBJ2-2, with TRBD1 as a possible D gene (5 bases). This CDR3 has 13 amino acids. V was pared by 2 bases and J by 7 bases, with 11 bases between. Per the germline V gene, CDR1 is GTSNPN and CDR2 is SVGIG (reference sequence). Full variable domain (missing parts from reference TRBV30 and TRBJ2-2): SQTIHQWPATLVQPVGSPLSLECTVEGTSNPNLYWYRQAAGRGLQLLFYSVGIGQISSEVPQNLSASRPQDRQFILSSKKLLLSDSGFYLCAWSRGPGGELFFGEGSRLTVL.

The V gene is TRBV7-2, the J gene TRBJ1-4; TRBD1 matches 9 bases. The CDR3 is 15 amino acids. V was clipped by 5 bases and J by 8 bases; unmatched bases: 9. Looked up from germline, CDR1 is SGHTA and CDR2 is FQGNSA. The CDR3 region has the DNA TGTGCCAGCAGCGTGACGGGACAGGGAGGAGAAAAACTGTTTTTT. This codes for CASSVTGQGGEKLFF.

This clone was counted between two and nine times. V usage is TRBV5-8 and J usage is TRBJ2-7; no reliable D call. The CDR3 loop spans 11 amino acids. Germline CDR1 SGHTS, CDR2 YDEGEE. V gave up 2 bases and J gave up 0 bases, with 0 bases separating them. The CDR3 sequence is CASSFSYEQYF. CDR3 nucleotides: TGTGCCAGCAGCTTCTCCTACGAGCAGTACTTC. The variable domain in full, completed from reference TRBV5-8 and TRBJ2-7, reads EAGVTQSPTHLIKTRGQQATLRCSPISGHTSVYWYQQALGLGLQFLLWYDEGEERNRGNFPPRFSGRQFPNYSSELNVNALELEDSALYLCASSFSYEQYFGPGTRLTVT.

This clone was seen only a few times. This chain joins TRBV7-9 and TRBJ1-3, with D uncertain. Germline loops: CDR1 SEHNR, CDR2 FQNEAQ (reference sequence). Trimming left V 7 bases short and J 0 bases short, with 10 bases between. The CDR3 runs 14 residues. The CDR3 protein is CASTSRSSGNTIYF. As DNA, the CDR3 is TGTGCCAGCACCTCTCGCAGCTCTGGAAACACCATATATTTT.

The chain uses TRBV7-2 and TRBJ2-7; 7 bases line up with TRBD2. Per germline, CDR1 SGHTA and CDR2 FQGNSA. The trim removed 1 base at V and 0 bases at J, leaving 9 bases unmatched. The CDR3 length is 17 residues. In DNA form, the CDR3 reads TGTGCCAGCAGCTTAGTCTGGGGGGGGATGAGCTCCTACGAGCAGTACTTC. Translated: CASSLVWGGMSSYEQYF.

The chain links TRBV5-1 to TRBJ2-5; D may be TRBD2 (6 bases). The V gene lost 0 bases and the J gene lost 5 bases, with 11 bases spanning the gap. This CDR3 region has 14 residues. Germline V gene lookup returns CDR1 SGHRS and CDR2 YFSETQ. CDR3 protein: CASSLAPGAETQYF. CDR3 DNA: TGCGCCAGCAGCTTGGCCCCGGGAGCGGAGACCCAGTACTTC.

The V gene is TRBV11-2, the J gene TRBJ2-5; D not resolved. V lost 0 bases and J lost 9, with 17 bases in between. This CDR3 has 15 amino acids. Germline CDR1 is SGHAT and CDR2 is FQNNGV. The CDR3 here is CASSLEGTLLSAQYF. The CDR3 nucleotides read TGTGCCAGCAGCTTAGAGGGTACCCTTCTTTCGGCCCAGTACTTC. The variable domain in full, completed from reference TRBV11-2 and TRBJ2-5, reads EAGVAQSPRYKIIEKRQSVAFWCNPISGHATLYWYQQILGQGPKLLIQFQNNGVVDDSQLPKDRFSAERLKGVDSTLKIQPAKLEDSAVYLCASSLEGTLLSAQYFGPGTRLLVL.

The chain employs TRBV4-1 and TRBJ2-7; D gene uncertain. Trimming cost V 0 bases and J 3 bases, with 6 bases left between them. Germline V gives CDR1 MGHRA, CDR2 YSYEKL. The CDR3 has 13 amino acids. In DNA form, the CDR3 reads TGCGCCAGCAGCCAAGATCGGAGCTACGAGCAGTACTTC. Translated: CASSQDRSYEQYF.

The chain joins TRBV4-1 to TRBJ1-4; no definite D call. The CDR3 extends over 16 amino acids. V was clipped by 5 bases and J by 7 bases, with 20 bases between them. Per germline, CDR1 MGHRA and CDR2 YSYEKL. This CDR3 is CASSNLLQRRSEKLFF. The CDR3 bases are TGCGCCAGCAGCAACCTTCTACAGCGCCGCAGTGAAAAACTGTTTTTT.

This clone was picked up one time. The chain's CDR3 is CASRLGTGASYEQYF. CDR3 bases: TGTGCCAGCAGACTAGGGACAGGGGCTTCCTACGAGCAGTACTTC. V is TRBV6-6 and J is TRBJ2-7; 10 bases are shared with TRBD1. The length of the CDR3 is 15 residues. Germline V gene data show CDR1 as MNHNY and CDR2 as SVGAGI (reference sequence). J lost 1 base, V lost 6 bases, and 6 bases had no gene match.

DNA for the CDR3: TGCGCCAGCAGCCACCGAGGGACAGGGAGAAGCTCTGGAAACACCATATATTTT. Protein: CASSHRGTGRSSGNTIYF. The V gene is TRBV5-1, the J gene TRBJ1-3; 9 bases map to TRBD1. The V gene end was trimmed by 4 bases and the J gene end by 0 bases; junction bases not matched to a gene: 11. Germline V gene lookup returns CDR1 SGHRS and CDR2 YFSETQ. The CDR3 is made up of 18 amino acids.

DNA for the CDR3: TGTGCCAGCAGCCCTCATGGACAGGGGATCAATTCACCCCTCCACTTT. It encodes CASSPHGQGINSPLHF. The rearrangement uses TRBV9 and TRBJ1-6; 9 bases line up with TRBD1. CDR1 and CDR2 (germline): SGDLS, YYNGEE. With 4 bases clipped from V and 7 bases from J, the junction kept 9 bases outside the gene matches. CDR3 size: 16 residues.

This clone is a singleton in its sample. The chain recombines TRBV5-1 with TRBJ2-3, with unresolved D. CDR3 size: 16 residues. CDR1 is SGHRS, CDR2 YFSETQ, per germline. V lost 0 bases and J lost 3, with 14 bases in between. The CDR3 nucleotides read TGCGCCAGCAGCTTGGTGCGGACCCTATCAACAGATACGCAGTATTTT. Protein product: CASSLVRTLSTDTQYF.

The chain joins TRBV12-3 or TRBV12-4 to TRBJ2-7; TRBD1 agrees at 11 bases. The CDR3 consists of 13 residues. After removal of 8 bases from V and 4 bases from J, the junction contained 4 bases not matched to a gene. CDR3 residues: CASAGQGGYEQYF. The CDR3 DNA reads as TGTGCCAGCGCGGGACAGGGGGGTTACGAGCAGTACTTC.

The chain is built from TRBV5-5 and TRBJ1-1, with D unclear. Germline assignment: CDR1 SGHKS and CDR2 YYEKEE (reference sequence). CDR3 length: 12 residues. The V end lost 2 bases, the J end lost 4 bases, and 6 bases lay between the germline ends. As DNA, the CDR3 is TGTGCCAGCAGCTTCGCGGCCACTGAAGCTTTCTTT. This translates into CASSFAATEAFF. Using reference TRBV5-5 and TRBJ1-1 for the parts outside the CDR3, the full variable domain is DAGVTQSPTHLIKTRGQQVTLRCSPISGHKSVSWYQQVLGQGPQFIFQYYEKEERGRGNFPDRFSARQFPNYSSELNVNALLLGDSALYLCASSFAATEAFFGQGTRLTVV.